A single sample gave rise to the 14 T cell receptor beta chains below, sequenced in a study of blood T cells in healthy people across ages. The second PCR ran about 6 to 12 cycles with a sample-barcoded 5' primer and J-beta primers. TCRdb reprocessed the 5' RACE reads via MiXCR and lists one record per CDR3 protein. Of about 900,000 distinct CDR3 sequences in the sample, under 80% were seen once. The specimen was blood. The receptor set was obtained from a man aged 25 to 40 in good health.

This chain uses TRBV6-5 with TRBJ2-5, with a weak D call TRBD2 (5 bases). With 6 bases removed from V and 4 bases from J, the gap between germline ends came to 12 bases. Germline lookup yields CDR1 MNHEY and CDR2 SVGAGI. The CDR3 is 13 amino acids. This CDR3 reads CASRHRRRETQYF. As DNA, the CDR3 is TGTGCCAGCAGACACCGGAGGCGAGAGACCCAGTACTTC.

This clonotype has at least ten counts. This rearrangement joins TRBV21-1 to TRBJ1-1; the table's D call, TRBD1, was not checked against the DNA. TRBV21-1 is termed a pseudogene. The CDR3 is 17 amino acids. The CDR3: CASSKAEGDALNTEAFF. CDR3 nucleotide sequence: TGTGCCAGCAGCAAGGCGGAAGGGGATGCCTTGAACACTGAAGCTTTCTTT.

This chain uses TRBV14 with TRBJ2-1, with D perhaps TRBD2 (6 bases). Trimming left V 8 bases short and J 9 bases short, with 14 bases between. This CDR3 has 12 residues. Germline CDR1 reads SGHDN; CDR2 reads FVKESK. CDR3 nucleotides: TGTGCCAGCCGCGGAGGGGCGGGTGAGCAGTTCTTC. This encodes CASRGGAGEQFF.

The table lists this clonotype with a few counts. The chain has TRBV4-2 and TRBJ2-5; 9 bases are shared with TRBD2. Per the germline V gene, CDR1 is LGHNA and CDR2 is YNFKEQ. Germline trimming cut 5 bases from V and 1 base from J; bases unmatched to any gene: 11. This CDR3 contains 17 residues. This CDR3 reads CASSSNSGTSFQETQYF. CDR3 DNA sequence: TGTGCCAGCAGCTCAAATTCCGGGACTAGCTTCCAAGAGACCCAGTACTTC.

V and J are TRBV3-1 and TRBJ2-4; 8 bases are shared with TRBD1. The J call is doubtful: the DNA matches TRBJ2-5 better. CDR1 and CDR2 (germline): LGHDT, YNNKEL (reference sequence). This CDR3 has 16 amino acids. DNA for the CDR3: TGTGCCAGCAGCCAAGCCTTGACAGGGGTACAAGAGACCCAGTACTTC. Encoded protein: CASSQALTGVQETQYF.

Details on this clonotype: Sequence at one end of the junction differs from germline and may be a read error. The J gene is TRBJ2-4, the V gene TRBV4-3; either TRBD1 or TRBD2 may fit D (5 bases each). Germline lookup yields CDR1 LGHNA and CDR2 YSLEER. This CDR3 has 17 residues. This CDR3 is CASSQVRGILAKNIRYF. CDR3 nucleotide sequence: TGCGCCAGCAGCCAAGTACGGGGCATTCTAGCCAAAAACATTCGGTACTTC.

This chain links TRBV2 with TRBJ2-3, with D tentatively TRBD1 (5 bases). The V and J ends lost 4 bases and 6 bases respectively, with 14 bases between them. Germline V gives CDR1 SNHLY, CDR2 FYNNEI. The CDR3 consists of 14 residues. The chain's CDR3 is CASSGRAVIDTQYF. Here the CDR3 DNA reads TGTGCCAGCAGTGGCAGGGCGGTTATTGATACGCAGTATTTT.

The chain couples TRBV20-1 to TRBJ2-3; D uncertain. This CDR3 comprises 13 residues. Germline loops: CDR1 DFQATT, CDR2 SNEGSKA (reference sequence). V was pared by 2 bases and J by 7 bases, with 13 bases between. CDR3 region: CSARPTLGYTQYF. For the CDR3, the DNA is TGCAGTGCTAGACCAACATTGGGGTATACGCAGTATTTT.

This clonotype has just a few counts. The CDR3 sequence is CASSSRGGTGSPLHF. CDR3 DNA: TGTGCCAGCAGCTCACGAGGGGGTACGGGTTCACCCCTCCACTTT. This chain joins TRBV7-3 and TRBJ1-6; a possible D gene is TRBD1 (6 bases). Trimming shortened V by 4 bases and J by 9 bases, and 16 bases separated the two germline ends. This CDR3 spans 15 amino acids. Germline V lookup: CDR1 SGHTA, CDR2 FQGTGA. Variable domain in full (rest from reference TRBV7-3 and TRBJ1-6): GAGVSQTPSNKVTEKGKYVELRCDPISGHTALYWYRQSLGQGPEFLIYFQGTGAADDSGLPNDRFFAVRPEGSVSTLKIQRTERGDSAVYLCASSSRGGTGSPLHFGNGTRLTVT.

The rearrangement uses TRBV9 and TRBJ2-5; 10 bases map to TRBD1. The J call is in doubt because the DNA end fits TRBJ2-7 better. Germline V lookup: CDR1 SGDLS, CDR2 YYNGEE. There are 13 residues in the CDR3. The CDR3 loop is CASSGGTGDEQYF. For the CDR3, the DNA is TGTGCCAGCAGCGGGGGGACAGGGGACGAGCAGTACTTC.

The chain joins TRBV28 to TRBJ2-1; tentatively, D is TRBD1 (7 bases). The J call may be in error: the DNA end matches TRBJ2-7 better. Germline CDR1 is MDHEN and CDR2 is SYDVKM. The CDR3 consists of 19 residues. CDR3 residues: CASSYGGRGVGSGYDEQYF. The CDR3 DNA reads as TGTGCCAGCAGTTATGGGGGCAGGGGGGTTGGATCTGGGTACGACGAGCAGTACTTC.

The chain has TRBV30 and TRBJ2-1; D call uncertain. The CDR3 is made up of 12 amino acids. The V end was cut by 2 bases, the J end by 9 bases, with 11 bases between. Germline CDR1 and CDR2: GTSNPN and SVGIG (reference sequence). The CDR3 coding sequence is TGTGCCTGGAGTAACGGGCTATCTGAGCAGTTCTTC. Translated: CAWSNGLSEQFF.

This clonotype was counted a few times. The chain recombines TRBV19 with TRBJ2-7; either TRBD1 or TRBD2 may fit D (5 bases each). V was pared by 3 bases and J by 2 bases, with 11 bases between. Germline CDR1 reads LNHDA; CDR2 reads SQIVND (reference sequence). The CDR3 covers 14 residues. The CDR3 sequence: CASSIRGRPYEQYF. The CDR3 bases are TGTGCCAGTAGTATTAGGGGACGTCCCTACGAGCAGTACTTC.

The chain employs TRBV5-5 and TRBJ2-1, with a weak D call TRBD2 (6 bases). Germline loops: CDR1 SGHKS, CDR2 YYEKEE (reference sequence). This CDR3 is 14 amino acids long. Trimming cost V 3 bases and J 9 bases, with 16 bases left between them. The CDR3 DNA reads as TGTGCCAGCAGCTACAGCCCGGGGAGGAGTGAGCAGTTCTTC. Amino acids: CASSYSPGRSEQFF.